The clone carrying this T cell receptor (beta chain) was observed a few times. Its antigen is unknown. This sample stems from a study of cytomegalovirus exposure and HLA in healthy donors. The CDR3 is 17 residues long. V lost 5 bases and J lost 1; bases outside the gene matches: 11. Germline assignment: CDR1 SEHNR and CDR2 FQNEAQ (reference sequence). The PCR made use of 60 Vbeta and 13 Jbeta primers. The data were produced by immunoSEQ multiplex PCR, yet TCRdb's version contains in-frame clones alone and is incomplete. The sample contains 150,000 to 200,000 clones, about 80% of which appear only once. Study-wide findings and caveats: In a later analysis, at a false discovery rate of 0.05, 16,951 TCR beta sequences were associated with HLA alleles. The majority of TCR sequences were rare, yet some public TCRs appeared in many donors. Associated with cytomegalovirus, according to the listing, were 150 to 200 TCR beta chains. Links to common viral pathogens appeared, in a later analysis, for several of the most significant clusters.

The sequencing input was PBMCs. The clonotype comes from a woman aged 50 to 60 in good health and CMV-seropositive. This chain uses TRBV7-9 with TRBJ1-5; TRBD1 agrees at 7 bases. Here the CDR3 reads CASSLKTGNGSNQPQHF. CDR3 sequence (DNA): TGTGCCAGCAGCCTAAAGACAGGGAATGGAAGCAATCAGCCCCAGCATTTT.